This T cell receptor (beta chain) was captured in a study of control samples from healthy donors and cancer patients. Clones were sequenced by immunoSEQ multiplex PCR, and TCRdb holds only the in-frame ones, with some missing. Here the sample spans about 100,000 clones, roughly 87% being singletons. CDR1 is SGDLS, CDR2 YYNGEE, per germline. The CDR3 loop spans 14 amino acids. V lost 4 bases, J lost 10 bases, and 15 bases lay in between. The receptor comes from a woman aged 45-65 years in good health. The gene calls are TRBV9 and TRBJ1-6; D not resolved. Sequencing input: blood. The CDR3 loop is CASSTQRGESPLHF. The CDR3 DNA reads as TGTGCCAGCAGCACCCAACGGGGAGAATCACCCCTCCACTTT. The full variable domain, its missing parts supplied by reference TRBV9 and TRBJ1-6, is DSGVTQTPKHLITATGQRVTLRCSPRSGDLSVYWYQQSLDQGLQFLIQYYNGEERAKGNILERFSAQQFPDLHSELNLSSLELGDSALYFCASSTQRGESPLHFGNGTRLTVT.